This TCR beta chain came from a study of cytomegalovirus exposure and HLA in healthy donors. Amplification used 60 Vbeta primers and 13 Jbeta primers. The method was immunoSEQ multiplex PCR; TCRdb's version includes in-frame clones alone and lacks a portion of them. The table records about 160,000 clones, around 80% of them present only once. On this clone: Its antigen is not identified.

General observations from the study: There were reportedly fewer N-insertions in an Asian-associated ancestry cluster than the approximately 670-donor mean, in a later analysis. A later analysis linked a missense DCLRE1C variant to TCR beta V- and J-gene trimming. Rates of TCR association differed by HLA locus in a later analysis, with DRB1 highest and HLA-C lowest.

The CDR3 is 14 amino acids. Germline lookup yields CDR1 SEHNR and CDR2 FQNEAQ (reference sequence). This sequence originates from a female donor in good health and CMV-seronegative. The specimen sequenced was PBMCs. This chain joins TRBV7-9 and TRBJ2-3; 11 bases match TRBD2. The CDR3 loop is CIGTSGLITDTQYF. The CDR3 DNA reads TGTATCGGGACTAGCGGTCTTATCACAGATACGCAGTATTTT. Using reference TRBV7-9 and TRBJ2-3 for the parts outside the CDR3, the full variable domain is DTGVSQNPRHKITKRGQNVTFRCDPISEHNRLYWYRQTLGQGPEFLTYFQNEAQLEKSRLLSDRFSAERPKGSFSTLEIQRTEQGDSAMYLCIGTSGLITDTQYFGPGTRLTVL.